The 21 T cell receptor beta chains presented below share a single source sample, sequenced in a study of cytomegalovirus exposure and HLA in healthy donors listed by TCRdb under 2017. Library preparation was by the immunoSEQ multiplex PCR assay. A mixture of 60 forward primers for TCR Vbeta segments and 13 reverse primers for TCR Jbeta segments was used in the multiplex PCR. Entries here come from immuneACCESS through TCRdb and include only in-frame sequences with V and J called. Some clones fail to appear in such tables; in the studies checked, an unresolved V gene covers under half of the shortfall, and the cause of the remainder is unknown. This sample lists about 83,000 clones; approximately 75% were detected once. Of the sample, about 4.2% falls within the top ten clones. Sequenced input: PBMCs. The receptors come from a man in his sixties in good health and CMV-seronegative.

Regarding this clone: Compared with germline, one end of the junction differs, possibly owing to a read error. This sequence joins TRBV7-9 and TRBJ2-4, with D possibly matching TRBD1 (5 bases). CDR3 length: 18 amino acids. CDR1 is SEHNR, CDR2 FQNEAQ, per germline (reference sequence). CDR3 amino acids: CSSSLGFIGQRVQNIQYF. CDR3 bases: TGTTCCAGCAGCTTAGGGTTTATCGGACAAAGGGTACAAAACATTCAGTACTTC.

This rearrangement joins TRBV7-3 to TRBJ2-5, with TRBD2 identical over 9 bases. Trimming cost V 0 bases and J 4 bases; bases outside gene matches: 9. This CDR3 is 17 amino acids long. Germline CDR1 SGHTA, CDR2 FQGTGA. Here the CDR3 DNA reads TGTGCCAGCAGCTTAACGGTTGGGACTAGCTCCTCAGAGACCCAGTACTTC. Protein product: CASSLTVGTSSSETQYF.

The rearrangement uses TRBV25-1 and TRBJ1-6; D call uncertain. Germline V lookup: CDR1 MGHDK, CDR2 SYGVNS. Trimming cost V 7 bases and J 7 bases, with 11 bases left between them. The CDR3 is 13 amino acids. This CDR3 reads CASKREYNSPLHF. The CDR3 bases are TGTGCCAGCAAAAGGGAGTACAATTCACCCCTCCACTTT. The whole variable domain, remainder taken from reference TRBV25-1 and TRBJ1-6, is EADIYQTPRYLVIGTGKKITLECSQTMGHDKMYWYQQDPGMELHLIHYSYGVNSTEKGDLSSESTVSRIRTEHFPLTLESARPSHTSQYLCASKREYNSPLHFGNGTRLTVT.

This clone was seen once. The chain is built from TRBV14 and TRBJ2-2, with a tentative D call TRBD1 (6 bases). CDR3 size: 15 residues. Germline CDR1 and CDR2: SGHDN and FVKESK. Trimming stripped 5 bases from V and 1 base from J, with 11 bases between. CDR3 sequence reads: CASSGPGQNTGELFF. CDR3 DNA sequence: TGTGCCAGCAGCGGACCGGGACAGAACACCGGGGAGCTGTTTTTT.

This clone was seen a few times. The CDR3 is CASSPGPRSTEAFF. DNA of the CDR3: TGTGCCAGCAGCCCAGGGCCCCGGAGTACTGAAGCTTTCTTT. The chain uses TRBV5-6 and TRBJ1-1, with D possibly TRBD1 on 5 matching bases. V was shortened by 4 bases and J by 5 bases, with 15 bases between the two germline ends. The CDR3 covers 14 residues. Germline CDR1 is SGHDT and CDR2 is YYEEEE.

The CDR3 protein is CASSWGGTGGALSGYTF. For the CDR3, the DNA is TGTGCCAGCAGCTGGGGAGGGACAGGGGGCGCATTAAGTGGCTACACCTTC. The chain links TRBV5-6 to TRBJ1-2, with 12 bases matching TRBD1. This CDR3 spans 17 amino acids. Germline CDR1 and CDR2: SGHDT and YYEEEE. V gave up 3 bases and J gave up 7 bases; unmatched junction bases: 13.

Points on this clone: At one end the junction does not follow the germline gene, possibly because of a read error. This chain connects TRBV6-5 to TRBJ1-1; D is unclear. CDR1 and CDR2 (germline): MNHEY, SVGAGI. This CDR3 is built from 13 residues. Here the CDR3 DNA reads TGTGTCAGCAGTTACTCGAGGCCGACTGAAGCTTTCTTT. Amino acids: CVSSYSRPTEAFF.

V usage is TRBV18 and J usage is TRBJ2-2, with D perhaps matching TRBD2 (6 bases). This CDR3 comprises 16 residues. Germline V gene sequence: CDR1 KGHSH, CDR2 LQKENI. The germline V and J ends were trimmed by 3 bases and 3 bases, with 14 bases remaining between them. In nucleotides, the CDR3 is TGTGCCAGCTCACCGAGGAGGGATATCGACACCGGGGAGCTGTTTTTT. It specifies CASSPRRDIDTGELFF.

The gene calls are TRBV6-5 and TRBJ1-6; no firm D call. The germline V and J ends were trimmed by 6 bases and 8 bases, with 17 bases remaining between them. Germline lookup yields CDR1 MNHEY and CDR2 SVGAGI. The CDR3 runs to 15 residues. The DNA of the CDR3 is TGTGCCAGCAGACCCTACGGGGTAGAGGATTCACCCCTCCACTTT. This sequence encodes CASRPYGVEDSPLHF.

This clone was counted once. This rearrangement joins TRBV2 to TRBJ2-5; perhaps TRBD2 as D (7 bases). The CDR3 contains 15 residues. The V and J ends lost 7 bases and 5 bases respectively, with 20 bases between them. Per germline, CDR1 SNHLY and CDR2 FYNNEI. CDR3 nucleotides: TGTGCCAGCACCAAGGATGGGGGGGGCGGGGAGACCCAGTACTTC. It yields the protein CASTKDGGGGETQYF.

V is TRBV23-1 and J is TRBJ2-5; D ambiguous. TRBV23-1 is an open reading frame whose function is uncertain. V lost 3 bases and J lost 1, with 12 bases in between. The CDR3 is 15 residues long. The CDR3 region has the DNA TGCGCCAGCAGTCATTCTTCTGGCAGCCAAGAGACCCAGTACTTC. Residues: CASSHSSGSQETQYF.

This clone appeared a single time. The V call is TRBV5-1, the J call TRBJ2-5; tentative D call: TRBD1 (5 bases). The DNA end lines up better with TRBJ2-7; the J call may be wrong. This CDR3 has 12 residues. The V gene's germline CDR1 is SGHRS and CDR2 YFSETQ. This chain's CDR3 is CASRGDSYEQYF. The CDR3 DNA reads as TGCGCCAGCAGAGGGGACTCCTACGAGCAGTACTTC.

The chain couples TRBV27 to TRBJ1-2; D is unclear. V was clipped by 3 bases and J by 8 bases, with 13 bases between them. Germline V gene data show CDR1 as MNHEY and CDR2 as SMNVEV (reference sequence). The CDR3 runs to 13 residues. The DNA for the CDR3 is TGTGCCAGCAGTTTGCCAGGCTCCAGGGGCTACACCTTC. The encoded protein is CASSLPGSRGYTF.

This clone was found a few times. The rearrangement uses TRBV6-5 and TRBJ1-1; 9 positions agree with TRBD1. The length of the CDR3 is 15 residues. The V gene end was trimmed by 2 bases and the J gene end by 1 base; junction bases not matched to a gene: 2. CDR1 MNHEY and CDR2 SVGAGI come from the germline V gene. CDR3 DNA sequence: TGTGCCAGCAGTTACGGGACAGGGACGAACACTGAAGCTTTCTTT. This codes for CASSYGTGTNTEAFF.

The chain links TRBV6-5 to TRBJ2-2, with 11 bases lining up with TRBD1. Germline V lookup: CDR1 MNHEY, CDR2 SVGAGI. The CDR3 length is 15 residues. Germline trimming cut 1 base from V and 7 bases from J; bases unmatched to any gene: 2. CDR3 in amino acids: CASSYWTGGGGELFF. CDR3 DNA: TGTGCCAGCAGTTACTGGACAGGGGGCGGCGGGGAGCTGTTTTTT.

The chain carries TRBV19 and TRBJ1-1; 8 bases agree with TRBD1. In germline, CDR1 is LNHDA, CDR2 SQIVND (reference sequence). This CDR3 region has 13 residues. Germline trimming cut 8 bases from V and 2 bases from J; bases unmatched to any gene: 4. The CDR3 DNA is TGTGCCAGTGAGGACAGGGCTAACACTGAAGCTTTCTTT. Protein product: CASEDRANTEAFF.

The chain joins TRBV25-1 to TRBJ1-6; the D gene is possibly TRBD1 (6 bases). Between the trimmed V and J ends, which lost 4 bases and 3 bases, there was a span of 7 bases. The germline V gene encodes CDR1 MGHDK and CDR2 SYGVNS. The CDR3 loop spans 14 amino acids. CDR3 bases: TGTGCCAGCAGTGGACAGGTCTATAATTCACCCCTCCACTTT. Translation gives CASSGQVYNSPLHF.

The rearrangement uses TRBV15 and TRBJ1-4; D is uncertain. Trimming pared 0 bases from V and 8 bases from J, leaving 7 bases between. The CDR3 runs to 13 residues. CDR1 is LNHNV, CDR2 YYDKDF, per germline (reference sequence). The CDR3 reads CATSRDFEEKLFF. DNA for the CDR3: TGTGCCACCAGCAGAGATTTTGAGGAAAAACTGTTTTTT.

For this clone: A read error may produce the germline difference seen at one junction end. The chain couples TRBV7-9 to TRBJ1-1, with D hard to call. Germline V lookup: CDR1 SEHNR, CDR2 FQNEAQ (reference sequence). There are 12 residues in the CDR3. The CDR3 nucleotides read TGTTCCAGCAGCTCAGGAAACACTGAAGCTTTCTTT. Encoded protein: CSSSSGNTEAFF.

The rearrangement joins TRBV5-5 to TRBJ1-2, with 7 bases matching TRBD1. V was pared by 4 bases and J by 5 bases, with 5 bases of the junction left unmatched. The CDR3 loop spans 13 amino acids. Germline assignment: CDR1 SGHKS and CDR2 YYEKEE (reference sequence). The CDR3 DNA sequence: TGTGCCAGCAGCGGAATGACAGGGTATGGCTACACCTTC. Translating it yields CASSGMTGYGYTF.

Here the CDR3 reads CASTSSGSGYEQYF. The CDR3 region has the DNA TGTGCCAGCACCTCCAGCGGTTCAGGCTACGAGCAGTACTTC. The chain employs TRBV5-5 and TRBJ2-7; D possibly corresponds to TRBD2 (5 bases). This CDR3 contains 14 residues. Trimming removed 6 bases from V and 3 bases from J, with 16 bases in between. Germline assignment: CDR1 SGHKS and CDR2 YYEKEE (reference sequence).